The source of this TCR beta chain is a study of response to subunit inactivated influenza vaccine. This CDR3 region has 13 residues. The germline V and J ends were trimmed by 4 bases and 9 bases, with 13 bases remaining between them. Germline-derived CDR1 and CDR2 are LGHNA and YSLEER. TCRdb reanalysed the RT-PCR reads using MiXCR and keeps one entry per CDR3 protein. The sample has approximately 520,000 distinct CDR3 sequences; about 25% are singletons. This clonotype was seen ten or more times. This clonotype was sampled from a man over 45 who received an inactivated influenza vaccine. The sequencing here drew on CD4+ T cells sorted from PBMCs, taken more than 4 days after vaccination. This rearrangement joins TRBV4-3 to TRBJ2-1; D call uncertain. CDR3 loop: CASSPNSYGEQFF. CDR3 nucleotide sequence: TGCGCCAGCAGCCCCAACTCCTACGGTGAGCAGTTCTTC.